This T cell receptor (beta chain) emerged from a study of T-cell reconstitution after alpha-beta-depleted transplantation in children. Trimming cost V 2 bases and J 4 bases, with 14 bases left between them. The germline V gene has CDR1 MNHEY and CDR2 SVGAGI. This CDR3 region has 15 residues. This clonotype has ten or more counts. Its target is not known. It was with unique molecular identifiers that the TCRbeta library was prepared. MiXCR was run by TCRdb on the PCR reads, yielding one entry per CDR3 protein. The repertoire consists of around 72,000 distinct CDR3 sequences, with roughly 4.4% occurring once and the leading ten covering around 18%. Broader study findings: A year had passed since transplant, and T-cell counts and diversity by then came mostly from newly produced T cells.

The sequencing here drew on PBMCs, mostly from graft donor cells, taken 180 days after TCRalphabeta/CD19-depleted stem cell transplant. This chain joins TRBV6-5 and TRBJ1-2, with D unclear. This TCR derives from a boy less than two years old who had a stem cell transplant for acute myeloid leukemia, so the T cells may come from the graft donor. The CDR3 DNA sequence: TGTGCCAGCAGTTACGCCCCAGCAGTGGGCTATGGCTACACCTTC. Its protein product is CASSYAPAVGYGYTF.